This T cell receptor beta chain was recovered during a study of cytomegalovirus exposure and HLA in healthy donors. PCR employed 60 Vbeta and 13 Jbeta primers. The table came from immunoSEQ multiplex PCR; TCRdb's copy has only in-frame clones and leaves some out. The sample includes 95,000 to 150,000 clones, around 74% of them seen just once. Trimming removed 0 bases at V and 1 base at J, with 18 bases between. This CDR3 has 18 residues. Germline CDR1 and CDR2: SGDLS and YYNGEE. The clonotype originates from a man in his sixties in good health and CMV-seropositive. The sample comprised PBMCs. The V and J genes are TRBV9 and TRBJ2-3; TRBD2 is a possible D gene (5 bases). CDR3 in amino acids: CASSVAQSSADGTDTQYF. Here the CDR3 DNA reads TGTGCCAGCAGCGTAGCCCAGTCATCAGCGGATGGCACAGATACGCAGTATTTT.